A single sample gave rise to the 11 T cell receptor beta chains below, sequenced in a study of a mutant IDH1 vaccine in newly diagnosed glioma. Generated by immunoSEQ multiplex PCR, the TCRdb table keeps only in-frame clones and is missing some. The sample includes over 50,000 clones, over 75% of them seen just once. The sample's time point: week 47, end of study. The vaccine gave 300 ug of a 20-mer mutant IDH1 peptide subcutaneously per dose. Antigens for these TCRs are unknown. This specimen was PBMCs, taken from a glioma patient whose treatment included an IDH1 peptide vaccine. The receptors were gathered from a woman in her thirties or forties with glioma. Some clones in this sample may be carry-over from other donors' samples.

CDR3 nucleotide sequence: TGTGCCAGCAGCGTCTCTTTCCAGGGGTATAAGGAGGATGGCTACACCTTC. This sequence encodes CASSVSFQGYKEDGYTF. The chain has TRBV9 and TRBJ1-2; perhaps TRBD1 as D (6 bases). The CDR3 loop spans 17 amino acids. Germline CDR1 and CDR2: SGDLS and YYNGEE. The germline V and J ends were trimmed by 2 bases and 6 bases, with 23 bases remaining between them.

Only a few counts were recorded for this clone. This sequence joins TRBV5-1 and TRBJ1-5; possible D gene TRBD1, 6 bases. The CDR3 has 15 residues. From germline, CDR1 is SGHRS and CDR2 YFSETQ. The V end lost 4 bases, the J end lost 5 bases, and 16 bases lay between the germline ends. The CDR3 bases are TGCGCCAGCAGCCCCCTCGGGGAGGGGGATCAGCCCCAGCATTTT. Translated, it gives CASSPLGEGDQPQHF.

This chain joins TRBV7-9 and TRBJ1-1; tentative D call: TRBD1 (5 bases). With 3 bases removed from V and 5 bases from J, the gap between germline ends came to 13 bases. The CDR3 length is 14 residues. Germline CDR1 is SEHNR and CDR2 is FQNEAQ (reference sequence). The CDR3 spells CASSFGTVLTEAFF. The CDR3 coding sequence is TGTGCCAGCAGCTTCGGGACCGTTTTAACTGAAGCTTTCTTT.

Only one count was recorded for this clone. The chain recombines TRBV12-5 with TRBJ2-2; D is perhaps TRBD1 (6 bases). CDR3 length: 15 residues. Trimming shortened V by 5 bases and J by 8 bases, and 18 bases separated the two germline ends. Per the germline V gene, CDR1 is LGHNT and CDR2 is FRNRAP. CDR3 DNA: TGTGCTAGTGGTGCCGGGACATCGGACGCGGGGGAGCTGTTTTTT. This sequence encodes CASGAGTSDAGELFF. Drawing the rest from reference TRBV12-5 and TRBJ2-2, the complete variable domain is DARVTQTPRHKVTEMGQEVTMRCQPILGHNTVFWYRQTMMQGLELLAYFRNRAPLDDSGMPKDRFSAEMPDATLATLKIQPSEPRDSAVYFCASGAGTSDAGELFFGEGSRLTVL.

The J gene is TRBJ1-2, the V gene TRBV15, with D hard to call. V was clipped by 3 bases and J by 1 base, with 9 bases between them. The CDR3 is 14 residues long. In germline, CDR1 is LNHNV, CDR2 YYDKDF (reference sequence). The CDR3 region is CATSSLGFNYGYTF. In DNA, the CDR3 is TGTGCCACCAGCAGTCTAGGTTTTAACTATGGCTACACCTTC.

The chain is built from TRBV5-1 and TRBJ1-1; 9 bases are a match to TRBD1. V lost 7 bases, J lost 1 base, and 5 bases stayed unmatched. Per germline, CDR1 SGHRS and CDR2 YFSETQ. The CDR3 is 14 amino acids. Here the CDR3 DNA reads TGCGCCAGCTCCCCGGACAGGGGGAACACTGAAGCTTTCTTT. Translating gives CASSPDRGNTEAFF.

The chain uses TRBV27 and TRBJ2-4; D unresolved. Trimming removed 5 bases from V and 0 bases from J, with 8 bases in between. The CDR3 is made up of 14 amino acids. Germline CDR1 is MNHEY and CDR2 is SMNVEV (reference sequence). This chain's CDR3 is CASSGQLAKNIQYF. CDR3 coding DNA: TGTGCCAGCAGTGGGCAACTAGCCAAAAACATTCAGTACTTC.

This clone was recorded at least ten times. V usage is TRBV10-1 and J usage is TRBJ2-5; D possibly matches TRBD1 or TRBD2 (6 bases each). Per the germline V gene, CDR1 is WNHNN and CDR2 is SYGVQD (reference sequence). V lost 0 bases and J 6 bases, leaving 8 bases between the germline ends. The CDR3 length is 13 residues. The CDR3, as DNA: TGCGCCAGCAGTGAGTCCGGGGGCCAGACCCAGTACTTC. Translating gives CASSESGGQTQYF.

The chain recombines TRBV25-1 with TRBJ2-7; D might be TRBD1 (6 bases). The V end was cut by 6 bases, the J end by 5 bases, with 11 bases between. Germline values: CDR1 MGHDK, CDR2 SYGVNS. CDR3 length equals 12 residues. CDR3 bases: TGTGCCAGCAGCCACCCAGGGGACGAGCAGTACTTC. Translating it yields CASSHPGDEQYF.

The CDR3 nucleotides read TGCAGCGTTGGCCTGGGAACAGCAAACACTGAAGCTTTCTTT. It specifies CSVGLGTANTEAFF. The V gene is TRBV29-1, the J gene TRBJ1-1; D is uncertain. V gave up 4 bases and J gave up 2 bases, with 14 bases separating them. This CDR3 is 14 amino acids long. Germline CDR1 is SQVTM and CDR2 is ANQGSEA.

Remarks on this clone: The junction departs from germline at one end; a sequencing error may be responsible. Other DNA sequences of this sample code for an identical CDR3. The rearrangement links TRBV23-1 to TRBJ1-1; 9 bases are shared with TRBD1. TRBV23-1 belongs to the ORF category, with a function that is uncertain. This CDR3 has 19 residues. CDR3 nucleotide sequence: TGCGCCAGCAGCCAATCCATACAGGGGGCGAACTACGAACATACTGAAGCTTTCTTT. Translation: CASSQSIQGANYEHTEAFF.